This entry features one T cell receptor beta chain sequence. Its antigen remains undetermined. No much larger clone exists at a distance of one base, and base qualities are not known. Measured from the cysteine to the phenylalanine, the CDR3 is 14 residues long. The sequence is cut down to CDR3 DNA, 42 bases in frame from base 1. At the junction V is shortened by 4 bases and J by 8 bases; bases outside the gene matches: 10. This entry belongs to a study of identical twins (dated by TCRdb to 2016 to 2017). In the study overall: To test whether fetal clonotypes persist, this study deep-sequenced TCR alpha and beta repertoires from monozygotic twins, from unrelated adults of various ages, and from cord blood. Replicate twin experiments were performed at different times using different library preparation protocols to rule out contamination.

Overall study outcomes, separate from this receptor: In monozygotic twins, out-of-frame TCR alpha sharing was systematically underestimated by recombination models, although the models agreed with sharing between unrelated individuals. In beta out-of-frame sequences, excess twin sharing was weaker, because having fewer shared sequences lowered the signal-to-noise ratio. Invariant T cells such as MAIT and iNKT could partly confound zero-insertion analyses, although diverse VJ usage argued against such confounding for most clonotypes. Compared with coincidental sharing between unrelated individuals, an excess of low generation-probability sequences was observed among out-of-frame TCR alpha sequences shared between twins. Conclusions relied on cross-sectional statistical analysis, since the same donors could not be followed over many years. Fewer insertions were carried by abundant cord blood beta clonotypes, a similar but weaker trend appeared in young adult naive repertoires, and no such trend appeared in memory repertoires.

Only healthy Caucasian donors were included. Receptor libraries were prepared by 5' RACE. The instrument given in TCRdb is Illumina HiSeq 2000. Template switching introduced a universal primer binding site; the final cDNA contained a unique molecular identifier, enabling accurate counting of TCR cDNA molecules. Specific primers in the conserved constant-segment region were used to synthesize first-strand cDNA for TCR alpha and beta chains. Each cDNA library was double barcoded, with a SMART-Mk sample barcode plus Illumina barcodes, to control for contamination. TruSeq adapter sequences and Illumina sample barcodes were added in two successive PCR steps. The TCR alpha and beta cDNA libraries were sequenced on the Illumina HiSeq platform using custom primers. Per the original workflow: Unique molecular identifiers were extracted from raw reads with MiGEC, and CDR3 positions were determined with MiXCR. For each individual, recombination models were inferred using an EM algorithm with the repgenHMM and IGoR tools. The tcR package in R was used for shared clonotype analysis, with sharing normalized by the product of cloneset sizes. Out-of-frame nonproductive sequences were analyzed to study raw recombination free of thymic and clonal selection effects. TCRdb took the public reads, trimmed them with fastp at Q25, ran MiXCR for clone calling and kept in-frame beta chains. Each entry is one CDR3 protein sequence, shown with its most common DNA and genes. None of the V and J calls come from the authors' own analysis; TCRdb made them. In all, the sample holds around 1.7 million distinct CDR3 sequences, and about 31% of those were seen once. About 0.27% of the sample belongs to the ten largest clones.

The sequenced sample was cord blood. The rearrangement combines TRBV12-3 or TRBV12-4 with TRBJ1-2; TRBD1 matches 7 bases in the middle. The TCR sequence derives from a newborn girl in good health. This receptor carries the CDR3 CASSSRDSRTGYTF. Read as DNA, the sequence is TGTGCCAGCAGTTCTAGGGACAGTCGGACGGGCTACACCTTC.